This T cell receptor (beta chain) was retrieved from a study of shared clonotypes between healthy human individuals. Study-level results: Against clonotypes common to all four donors, non-shared ones had lower generation probabilities.

This clone was seen a few times. Antigen unknown. Genomic DNA per cell subset filled all wells of several immunoSEQ plates. Sequenced by immunoSEQ multiplex PCR; TCRdb stores in-frame clones only, minus some. The sample shows about 2 million clones, just under 95% of them seen only once. Germline values: CDR1 SGHNT, CDR2 YYREEE (reference sequence). Trimming removed 3 bases at V and 0 bases at J, with 7 bases between. The CDR3 runs 13 residues. Naive CD8 cells comprised CD45RO-negative, CCR7-positively selected cells, excluding terminally differentiated effector memory CD45RA+ cells. The TCR was taken from a man between 18 and 29 years old in good health. The gene calls are TRBV5-4 and TRBJ2-7; D remains ambiguous. The sequencing input was naive CD8+ T cells sorted from blood. The CDR3 here is CASSSDGSYEQYF. The CDR3 region has the DNA TGTGCCAGCAGCTCGGACGGCTCCTACGAGCAGTACTTC.